Each of the 15 T cell receptor beta chains below was sequenced from the same sample in a study of blood T cell repertoires in COVID-19. Clones were read by immunoSEQ multiplex PCR, and TCRdb kept only the in-frame ones, dropping some. This sample carries about 400,000 clones, approximately 86% of them seen once, and the ten largest clones take 3%. The specimen sequenced was peripheral blood. The receptors shown here come from a human donor in a cohort sampled during active COVID-19.

V gene TRBV5-1 combines with J gene TRBJ1-1, with TRBD1 matching over 7 bases. Germline V gene lookup returns CDR1 SGHRS and CDR2 YFSETQ. CDR3 length equals 14 residues. V shed 5 bases, J shed 5 bases, and the junction held 9 bases outside the gene matches. Written as DNA, the CDR3 is TGCGCCAGCAGGCTGGACAGGCGAGGGACTGAAGCTTTCTTT. It codes for CASRLDRRGTEAFF.

The chain couples TRBV6-5 to TRBJ2-2, with no clear D. Deletions cut 7 bases from V and 5 bases from J, with 8 bases between. The CDR3 is 12 amino acids. Germline CDR1 reads MNHEY; CDR2 reads SVGAGI. The CDR3 is CASTTVTGELFF. The DNA for the CDR3 is TGTGCCAGCACAACAGTGACCGGGGAGCTGTTTTTT.

The genes are TRBV5-6 and TRBJ2-3, with 11 nucleotides matching TRBD2. After removal of 6 bases from V and 6 bases from J, the junction contained 15 bases not matched to a gene. This CDR3 is 17 amino acids long. Germline CDR1 is SGHDT and CDR2 is YYEEEE. CDR3 region: CASNSPGASGGRDTQYF. CDR3 DNA sequence: TGTGCCAGCAACTCACCCGGGGCTAGCGGGGGGCGGGATACGCAGTATTTT.

The V gene is TRBV4-1, the J gene TRBJ2-1, with 10 bases lining up with TRBD1. This CDR3 comprises 17 residues. Germline lookup yields CDR1 MGHRA and CDR2 YSYEKL. Trimming removed 3 bases from V and 1 base from J; junction bases left unmatched: 6. In nucleotides, the CDR3 is TGCGCCAGCAGCCAGGCCCGGGACAGGGGATCCTACAATGAGCAGTTCTTC. Translated, it gives CASSQARDRGSYNEQFF.

The gene calls are TRBV4-2 and TRBJ2-7; TRBD1 aligns across 11 bases. The germline CDR1 and CDR2 sequences are LGHNA and YNFKEQ. The CDR3 has 14 residues. V shed 6 bases and J 3 bases; nucleotides not matched to a gene: 4. CDR3 DNA sequence: TGTGCCAGCAGTTTGGGACAGGGGGGCTACGAGCAGTACTTC. It codes for CASSLGQGGYEQYF.

The chain is built from TRBV9 and TRBJ2-2; 8 nucleotides line up with TRBD2. This CDR3 contains 18 residues. CDR1 and CDR2 from the germline V gene are SGDLS and YYNGEE. V lost 0 bases and J lost 0; bases outside the gene matches: 7. The CDR3 nucleotides read TGTGCCAGCAGCGTAGGAGAGGGACTAGGGGCGAACACCGGGGAGCTGTTTTTT. Translated, it gives CASSVGEGLGANTGELFF.

This chain uses TRBV7-3 with TRBJ2-1; the match to TRBD2 covers 11 bases. Germline assignment: CDR1 SGHTA and CDR2 FQGTGA. V dropped 5 bases and J dropped 4; count of bases not matched to a gene: 7. The CDR3 extends over 16 amino acids. The chain's CDR3 is CASSVSTSGVYNEQFF. DNA for the CDR3: TGTGCCAGCAGCGTCTCGACTAGCGGGGTTTACAATGAGCAGTTCTTC.

J is TRBJ2-5 and V is TRBV11-2, with D tentatively TRBD2 (5 bases). The germline V gene has CDR1 SGHAT and CDR2 FQNNGV. CDR3 length: 14 residues. Trimming pared 4 bases from V and 2 bases from J, leaving 11 bases between. CDR3 sequence reads: CASSYSRGQETQYF. Written as DNA, the CDR3 is TGTGCCAGCAGCTACTCGAGAGGGCAAGAGACCCAGTACTTC. The full variable domain, with the rest looked up from reference TRBV11-2 and TRBJ2-5, is EAGVAQSPRYKIIEKRQSVAFWCNPISGHATLYWYQQILGQGPKLLIQFQNNGVVDDSQLPKDRFSAERLKGVDSTLKIQPAKLEDSAVYLCASSYSRGQETQYFGPGTRLLVL.

The J gene is TRBJ2-1, the V gene TRBV24-1; 15 bases fit TRBD2. CDR3 length: 18 amino acids. The germline V gene has CDR1 KGHDR and CDR2 SFDVKD. Trimming at V came to 4 bases and at J to 8 bases, leaving 11 bases not matched to a gene. The CDR3 is CATSDLGLAGGKFDEQFF. CDR3 coding DNA: TGTGCCACCAGTGACCTAGGACTAGCGGGAGGGAAGTTCGATGAGCAGTTCTTC.

The chain employs TRBV10-2 and TRBJ2-5, with a weak D call TRBD1 (5 bases). The germline CDR1 and CDR2 sequences are WSHSY and SAAADI. The CDR3 loop spans 13 amino acids. The V end was cut by 4 bases, the J end by 4 bases, with 10 bases between. The CDR3, as DNA: TGCGCCAGCAGTGCACAGGTTCGAGAGACCCAGTACTTC. Its translation is CASSAQVRETQYF.

The rearrangement joins TRBV24-1 to TRBJ2-3, with 10 bases that match TRBD2. Losses at the gene ends were 4 bases for V and 5 bases for J; bases not matched to a gene: 8. Germline V CDR1 and CDR2: KGHDR, SFDVKD. This CDR3 contains 16 residues. The CDR3 region has the DNA TGTGCCACCAGTGACCCTACTAGCGGGGCCGGAGATACGCAGTATTTT. Translated, it gives CATSDPTSGAGDTQYF.

The chain uses TRBV7-8 and TRBJ1-1; D not resolved. The CDR3 covers 14 residues. The germline V and J ends were trimmed by 6 bases and 0 bases, with 11 bases remaining between them. Germline loops: CDR1 SGHVS, CDR2 FQNEAQ. The CDR3 is CASRAQPMNTEAFF. CDR3 nucleotides: TGTGCCAGCAGAGCCCAACCCATGAACACTGAAGCTTTCTTT.

Of note for this clone: Other DNA sequences in this sample translate to the same CDR3. This chain joins TRBV6-6 and TRBJ2-3; no clear D gene. CDR1 MNHNY and CDR2 SVGAGI come from the germline V gene (reference sequence). The germline V and J ends were trimmed by 6 bases and 6 bases, with 7 bases remaining between them. CDR3 length equals 11 residues. The CDR3 DNA follows: TGTGCCAGCAGCCCCCGGGATACGCAGTATTTT. Protein: CASSPRDTQYF.

This clone has only one observation. CDR3 coding DNA: TGTGCCTGGAGTTCGGACAGGGGCGTGTTAAGGCAGTACTTC. Its protein product is CAWSSDRGVLRQYF. The chain links TRBV30 to TRBJ2-7; TRBD1 agrees at 9 bases. In germline, CDR1 is GTSNPN, CDR2 SVGIG (reference sequence). The CDR3 runs to 14 residues. J was trimmed by 9 bases and V by 2 bases; bases with no gene match: 11.

This sequence joins TRBV19 and TRBJ2-1, with D maybe TRBD2 (6 bases). CDR1 and CDR2 (germline): LNHDA, SQIVND (reference sequence). V was pared by 3 bases and J by 7 bases, with 16 bases between. The CDR3 sequence is 15 residues long. CDR3 in DNA: TGTGCCAGTAGTATTGGTAGCGGAGGATGGAATGAGCAGTTCTTC. Residues: CASSIGSGGWNEQFF.